The 28 T cell receptor beta chains reported below all come from one sample, sequenced in a study of T cells in Graves' hyperthyroidism and ophthalmopathy. TCR beta CDR3 sequences were amplified from RNA transcripts. With the HTBI primer set, the TCR CDR3 went through a first round of RT-PCR. Each CDR3 protein gets one entry after TCRdb re-called the multiplex PCR reads with MiXCR. The table records approximately 560,000 distinct CDR3 sequences, 15% to 18% of them present only once. Input material: blood. These receptors were taken from a young woman with Graves' hyperthyroidism.

The chain links TRBV6-1 to TRBJ2-2; 7 bases map to TRBD2. Unmatched junction bases numbered 5, after V lost 3 bases and J lost 1 base. Germline CDR1 is MNHNS and CDR2 is SASEGT. The CDR3 length is 16 residues. The CDR3 DNA sequence: TGTGCCAGCAGTGAGGGGGGGACTTGGAACACCGGGGAGCTGTTTTTT. Translated: CASSEGGTWNTGELFF.

This clonotype showed up many times. The rearrangement links TRBV10-3 to TRBJ2-1, with 7 bases identical to TRBD1. Germline lookup yields CDR1 ENHRY and CDR2 SYGVKD. Losses at the gene ends were 10 bases for V and 6 bases for J; bases not matched to a gene: 6. This CDR3 is built from 12 residues. CDR3: CATYRGSNEQFF. The CDR3 nucleotides are TGTGCCACATACAGGGGAAGCAATGAGCAGTTCTTC.

The rearrangement joins TRBV12-3 or TRBV12-4 to TRBJ2-2; 7 nucleotides agree with TRBD1. CDR3 length: 14 residues. V shed 3 bases, J shed 7 bases, and the junction held 5 bases outside the gene matches. The CDR3 here is CASSLLGGGGELFF. CDR3 coding DNA: TGTGCCAGCAGTTTGTTAGGGGGCGGCGGGGAGCTGTTTTTT.

This clonotype was seen at least ten times. This chain connects TRBV7-9 to TRBJ2-3, with a tentative D call TRBD2 (6 bases). The V gene lost 5 bases and the J gene lost 6 bases, with 9 bases spanning the gap. Per germline, CDR1 SEHNR and CDR2 FQNEAQ (reference sequence). CDR3 length equals 12 residues. The CDR3 nucleotides read TGTGCCAGCAGCCCGGGACTGGATACGCAGTATTTT. Its protein product is CASSPGLDTQYF.

Ten or more counts support this clonotype. The rearrangement joins TRBV20-1 to TRBJ2-7; D gene uncertain. The CDR3 consists of 15 residues. V lost 0 bases to trimming and J lost 0 bases, with 12 bases between them. Germline lookup yields CDR1 DFQATT and CDR2 SNEGSKA (reference sequence). Here the CDR3 reads CSARDFSALSYEQYF. The DNA of the CDR3 is TGCAGTGCTAGAGATTTCTCTGCGCTCTCCTACGAGCAGTACTTC.

This clonotype was seen ten or more times. The V gene is TRBV2, the J gene TRBJ2-1; possibly TRBD1 for D (6 bases). This CDR3 comprises 18 residues. Germline V gene lookup returns CDR1 SNHLY and CDR2 FYNNEI. The V gene lost 5 bases and the J gene lost 0 bases, with 20 bases spanning the gap. CDR3 protein: CASSKEGRGTYSYNEQFF. In DNA, the CDR3 is TGTGCCAGCAGTAAAGAGGGGCGAGGGACATACTCCTACAATGAGCAGTTCTTC.

J is TRBJ2-3 and V is TRBV29-1, with D unclear. CDR3 length: 17 amino acids. V dropped 4 bases and J dropped 5 bases, with 25 bases sitting between them. Per the germline V gene, CDR1 is SQVTM and CDR2 is ANQGSEA. CDR3 in DNA: TGCAGCGTTGTGTGGGATTTTGGGCCACGGCTACGAGATACGCAGTATTTT. Amino acid sequence: CSVVWDFGPRLRDTQYF.

This clonotype has at least ten counts. The chain links TRBV6-1 to TRBJ2-7; D tentatively fits TRBD1 or TRBD2 (6 bases each). Germline loops: CDR1 MNHNS, CDR2 SASEGT. Trimming removed 7 bases at V and 2 bases at J, with 15 bases between. The CDR3 contains 14 residues. CDR3 sequence (DNA): TGTGCCAGCACCCAACAGGGAGGACCCTACGAGCAGTACTTC. Translated, it gives CASTQQGGPYEQYF.

This clonotype was counted only a few times. CDR3 loop: CASSGWTDTRAYEQYF. Written as DNA, the CDR3 is TGTGCCAGCAGCGGCTGGACCGACACAAGAGCCTACGAGCAGTACTTC. The J gene is TRBJ2-7, the V gene TRBV7-2; D is unresolved. The CDR3 contains 16 residues. The germline CDR1 and CDR2 sequences are SGHTA and FQGNSA. The V and J ends lost 5 bases and 2 bases respectively, with 19 bases between them. Supplemented by reference TRBV7-2 and TRBJ2-7, the full variable domain reads GAGVSQSPSNKVTEKGKDVELRCDPISGHTALYWYRQSLGQGLEFLIYFQGNSAPDKSGLPSDRFSAERTGGSVSTLTIQRTQQEDSAVYLCASSGWTDTRAYEQYFGPGTRLTVT.

This clonotype was observed at least ten times. The rearrangement uses TRBV13 and TRBJ2-1, with D perhaps matching TRBD1 or TRBD2 (6 bases each). V was clipped by 3 bases and J by 4 bases, with 13 bases between them. This CDR3 contains 15 residues. Germline V CDR1 and CDR2: PRHDT, FYEKMQ (reference sequence). The CDR3: CASSFSGGLYNEQFF. The CDR3 DNA reads TGTGCCAGCAGCTTCAGTGGGGGGCTGTACAATGAGCAGTTCTTC.

Only a few counts were recorded for this clonotype. The gene calls are TRBV19 and TRBJ2-7; D is perhaps TRBD2 (6 bases). This CDR3 is built from 13 residues. Trimming shortened V by 3 bases and J by 3 bases, and 9 bases separated the two germline ends. Germline loops: CDR1 LNHDA, CDR2 SQIVND (reference sequence). The CDR3 DNA is TGTGCCAGTAGTATCCAGACTAGCTACGAGCAGTACTTC. It is translated as CASSIQTSYEQYF.

The V call is TRBV20-1, the J call TRBJ2-1; D is undetermined. Germline CDR1 DFQATT, CDR2 SNEGSKA (reference sequence). V was cut by 4 bases and J by 5 bases, with 6 bases left in between. The CDR3 runs 11 residues. CDR3 sequence: CSATENNEQFF. CDR3 nucleotides: TGCAGTGCTACAGAAAACAATGAGCAGTTCTTC.

Note on this clonotype: It may be a read error: a sequence one base away is much more abundant. The chain recombines TRBV5-1 with TRBJ2-3, with 7 bases aligning to TRBD2. Germline values: CDR1 SGHRS, CDR2 YFSETQ. The J segment lost 1 base and the V segment lost 2 bases, leaving 4 bases of the junction unmatched. This CDR3 is built from 15 residues. CDR3 sequence: CASSFAGVRTDTQYF. CDR3 coding DNA: TGCGCCAGCAGCTTCGCGGGAGTACGCACAGATACGCAGTATTTT.

This clonotype occurred many times. The chain recombines TRBV10-3 with TRBJ1-2; 7 bases fit TRBD1. Germline CDR1 reads ENHRY; CDR2 reads SYGVKD. The CDR3 runs to 16 residues. V trimming: 2 bases; J trimming: 4 bases; junction bases outside the gene matches: 10. CDR3 sequence: CAISEQNKGAGYGYTF. CDR3 DNA sequence: TGTGCCATCAGTGAGCAGAACAAGGGGGCGGGCTATGGCTACACCTTC.

A note on this clonotype: A much larger clone is a single base away; this may be a read error. The chain couples TRBV20-1 to TRBJ2-5; D remains ambiguous. The CDR3 runs to 13 residues. The germline V gene has CDR1 DFQATT and CDR2 SNEGSKA (reference sequence). The ends were cut back, 7 bases at V and 1 base at J, with 13 bases in the middle. The CDR3 DNA reads TGCAGTGTCAAAGGCGTACCCCAAGAGACCCAGTACTTC. The encoded protein is CSVKGVPQETQYF.

The chain employs TRBV25-1 and TRBJ2-1; D is tentatively TRBD1 or TRBD2 (5 bases each). The germline V and J ends were trimmed by 5 bases and 8 bases, with 13 bases remaining between them. This CDR3 comprises 13 residues. Germline values: CDR1 MGHDK, CDR2 SYGVNS. The CDR3 loop reads CASSMGVLDEQFF. In DNA, the CDR3 is TGTGCCAGCAGTATGGGGGTGTTGGATGAGCAGTTCTTC.

This clonotype was picked up a small number of times. The rearrangement links TRBV6-5 to TRBJ2-7; D is unclear. The CDR3 loop spans 15 amino acids. CDR1 MNHEY and CDR2 SVGAGI come from the germline V gene. Trimming cost V 2 bases and J 2 bases, with 13 bases left between them. The CDR3, as DNA: TGTGCCAGCAGTTACCGAAGTCCTTTAACCTACGAGCAGTACTTC. It is translated as CASSYRSPLTYEQYF.

This chain links TRBV7-2 with TRBJ1-4; D unclear. Trimming stripped 6 bases from V and 5 bases from J, with 10 bases between. The CDR3 has 13 residues. Per the germline V gene, CDR1 is SGHTA and CDR2 is FQGNSA. The CDR3 bases are TGTGCCAGCAGTTTCCGGGCAAATGAAAAACTGTTTTTT. It yields the protein CASSFRANEKLFF.

Ten or more counts support this clonotype. The J gene is TRBJ2-3, the V gene TRBV2; D gene uncertain. CDR1 and CDR2 (germline): SNHLY, FYNNEI. CDR3 size: 14 residues. Trimming removed 2 bases from V and 6 bases from J, with 12 bases in between. The CDR3 sequence: CASSENTVGDTQYF. The CDR3 DNA sequence: TGTGCCAGCAGTGAAAATACGGTCGGGGATACGCAGTATTTT.

CDR3 region: CASSVSPGSYEQYF. CDR3 coding DNA: TGTGCCAGCAGCGTATCTCCAGGGAGCTACGAGCAGTACTTC. J is TRBJ2-7 and V is TRBV9; D may correspond to TRBD1 or TRBD2 (5 bases each). The germline V gene has CDR1 SGDLS and CDR2 YYNGEE. The V gene lost 1 base and the J gene lost 3 bases, with 11 bases spanning the gap. This CDR3 region has 14 residues.

About this clonotype: A read error is possible here, since a much larger clone lies one base away. The chain employs TRBV24-1 and TRBJ2-7, with D hard to call. The J call may be mistaken, given a closer DNA end match to TRBJ2-1. The V gene's germline CDR1 is KGHDR and CDR2 SFDVKD. The CDR3 is 11 residues long. The DNA of the CDR3 is TGTGCCACCCCCGGCCTATACGAGCAGTTCTTC. Amino acids: CATPGLYEQFF.

This rearrangement joins TRBV4-2 to TRBJ2-3; TRBD2 matches at 10 bases. The CDR3 has 16 residues. From germline, CDR1 is LGHNA and CDR2 YNFKEQ. With V trimmed by 2 bases and J by 2 bases, 4 bases remained unmatched. The CDR3 spells CASSQQLAGITDTQYF. As DNA, the CDR3 is TGTGCCAGCAGCCAACAACTAGCGGGAATCACAGATACGCAGTATTTT.

The rearrangement uses TRBV19 and TRBJ2-1, with 7 positions matching TRBD1. The CDR3 contains 14 residues. CDR1 and CDR2 from the germline V gene are LNHDA and SQIVND (reference sequence). V lost 3 bases and J lost 6; bases outside the gene matches: 5. This CDR3 is CASSITGESNEQFF. The CDR3 DNA is TGTGCCAGTAGTATCACAGGGGAATCCAATGAGCAGTTCTTC.

This chain joins TRBV7-2 and TRBJ2-1, with TRBD2 matching over 8 bases. Trimming took 3 bases from V and 2 from J; bases not matched to a gene: 3. The germline gives CDR1 SGHTA, CDR2 FQGNSA. The CDR3 covers 15 residues. The CDR3 loop is CASSLTSEAYNEQFF. DNA for the CDR3: TGTGCCAGCAGCTTGACTAGCGAGGCCTACAATGAGCAGTTCTTC.

In this sample, this clonotype turned up many times. The gene calls are TRBV20-1 and TRBJ2-7; D call uncertain. Germline V gene lookup returns CDR1 DFQATT and CDR2 SNEGSKA (reference sequence). Trimming left V 3 bases short and J 3 bases short, with 6 bases between. This CDR3 is 11 amino acids long. The CDR3 DNA sequence: TGCAGTGCTAGGGTCGGCTACGAGCAGTACTTC. Translation gives CSARVGYEQYF.

This clonotype showed up many times. The chain uses TRBV20-1 and TRBJ2-5, with TRBD2 matching over 9 bases. Germline CDR1 DFQATT, CDR2 SNEGSKA (reference sequence). The CDR3 totals 13 residues. In nucleotides, the CDR3 is TGCCTACCTGCGGGAGGGCCAAGGGAGACCCAGTACTTC. Protein product: CLPAGGPRETQYF.

This clonotype was seen more than once but under ten times. The genes are TRBV27 and TRBJ1-1; D gene unclear. Germline CDR1 and CDR2: MNHEY and SMNVEV (reference sequence). The CDR3 runs to 14 residues. Trimming took off 2 bases at V and 2 bases at J, with 9 bases between the two ends. The CDR3 loop is CASSLDPENTEAFF. In nucleotides, the CDR3 is TGTGCCAGCAGTTTAGACCCAGAAAACACTGAAGCTTTCTTT.

Details on this clonotype: Relative to the germline gene, one junction end is altered; a read error may explain this. The rearrangement joins TRBV20-1 to TRBJ2-4, with TRBD2 identical over 10 bases. Germline values: CDR1 DFQATT, CDR2 SNEGSKA (reference sequence). This CDR3 is built from 17 residues. Here the CDR3 reads CSARGRAGGGAKNIQYF. In DNA form, the CDR3 reads TGCAGTGCCAGAGGGAGAGCGGGAGGGGGCGCCAAAAACATTCAGTACTTC.